This T cell receptor (beta chain) came from a study of Ad26.COV2.S vaccination and SARS-CoV-2 variants. CDR1 and CDR2 (germline): SEHNR, FQNEAQ (reference sequence). The CDR3 runs 15 residues. Trimming removed 3 bases from V and 3 bases from J, with 12 bases in between. Overall study results and limits: Across vaccine and placebo recipients, the breadth of non-spike TCRs was similar.

The treatment is: roughly 20 received Ad26.COV2.S at low or high dose, single or two shots; roughly five received placebo; per-sample allocation not given. On day 63 after the first injection, vaccine and placebo recipients gave samples. Assay used: immunoSEQ multiplex PCR; TCRdb lists only in-frame clones, some missing. The sample lists about 320,000 clones; around 84% were seen once. As to this clone: Its target is not known.

This sequence originates from a person aged 18-65 years who received the Ad26.COV2.S COVID-19 vaccine or a placebo. The sample here was peripheral blood, taken in a trial of Ad26.COV2.S vaccine versus placebo. The chain uses TRBV7-9 and TRBJ1-5; D is unclear. CDR3 DNA: TGTGCCAGCAGCTTGTTTCCTGGCCCCAATCAGCCCCAGCATTTT. Its translation is CASSLFPGPNQPQHF.